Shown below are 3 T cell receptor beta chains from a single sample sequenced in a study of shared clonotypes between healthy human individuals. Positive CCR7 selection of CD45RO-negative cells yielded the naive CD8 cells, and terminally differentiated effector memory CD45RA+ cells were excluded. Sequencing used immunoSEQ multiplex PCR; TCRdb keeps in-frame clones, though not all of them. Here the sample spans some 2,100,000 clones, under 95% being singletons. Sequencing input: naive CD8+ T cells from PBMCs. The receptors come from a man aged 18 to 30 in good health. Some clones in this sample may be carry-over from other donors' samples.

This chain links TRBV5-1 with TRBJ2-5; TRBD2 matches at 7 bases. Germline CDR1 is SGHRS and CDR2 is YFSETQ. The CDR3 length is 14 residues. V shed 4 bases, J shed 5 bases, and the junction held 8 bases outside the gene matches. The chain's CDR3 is CASSGGGDRETQYF. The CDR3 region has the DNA TGCGCCAGCAGCGGGGGAGGGGATCGGGAGACCCAGTACTTC.

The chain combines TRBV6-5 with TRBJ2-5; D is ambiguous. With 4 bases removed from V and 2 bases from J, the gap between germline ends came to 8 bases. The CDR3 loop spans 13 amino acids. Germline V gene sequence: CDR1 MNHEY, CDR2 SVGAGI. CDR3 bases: TGTGCCAGCAGTTTCGGACCTCAAGAGACCCAGTACTTC. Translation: CASSFGPQETQYF.

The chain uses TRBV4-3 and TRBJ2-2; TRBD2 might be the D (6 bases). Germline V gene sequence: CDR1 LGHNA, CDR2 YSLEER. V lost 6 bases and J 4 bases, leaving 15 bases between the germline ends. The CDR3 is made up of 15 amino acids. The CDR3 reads CASSRILASTGELFF. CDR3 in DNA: TGCGCCAGCAGTCGTATACTAGCAAGCACCGGGGAGCTGTTTTTT.